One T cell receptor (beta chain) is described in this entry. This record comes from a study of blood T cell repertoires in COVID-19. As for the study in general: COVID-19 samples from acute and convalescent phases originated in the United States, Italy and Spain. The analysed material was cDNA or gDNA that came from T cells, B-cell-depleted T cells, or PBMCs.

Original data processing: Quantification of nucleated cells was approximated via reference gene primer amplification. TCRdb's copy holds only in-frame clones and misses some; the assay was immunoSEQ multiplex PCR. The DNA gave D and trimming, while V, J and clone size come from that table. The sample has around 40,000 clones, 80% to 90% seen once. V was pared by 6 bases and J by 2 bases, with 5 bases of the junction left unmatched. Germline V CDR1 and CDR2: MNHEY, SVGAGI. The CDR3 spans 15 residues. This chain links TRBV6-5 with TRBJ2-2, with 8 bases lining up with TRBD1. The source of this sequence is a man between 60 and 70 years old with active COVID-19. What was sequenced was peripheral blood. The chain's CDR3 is CASSPDRGNTGELFF. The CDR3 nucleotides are TGTGCCAGCAGCCCCGACAGGGGAAACACCGGGGAGCTGTTTTTT.